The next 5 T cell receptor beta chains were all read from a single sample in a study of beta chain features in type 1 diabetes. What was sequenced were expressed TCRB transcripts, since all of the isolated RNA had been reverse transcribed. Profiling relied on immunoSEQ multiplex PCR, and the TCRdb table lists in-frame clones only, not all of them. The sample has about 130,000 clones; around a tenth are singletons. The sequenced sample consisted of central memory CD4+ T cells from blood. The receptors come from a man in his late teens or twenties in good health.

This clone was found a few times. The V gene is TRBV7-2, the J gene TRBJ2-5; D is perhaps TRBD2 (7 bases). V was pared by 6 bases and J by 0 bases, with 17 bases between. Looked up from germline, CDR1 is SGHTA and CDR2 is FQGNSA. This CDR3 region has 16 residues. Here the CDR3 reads CASRTNGGGHQETQYF. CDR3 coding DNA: TGTGCCAGCAGAACCAACGGCGGGGGCCACCAAGAGACCCAGTACTTC.

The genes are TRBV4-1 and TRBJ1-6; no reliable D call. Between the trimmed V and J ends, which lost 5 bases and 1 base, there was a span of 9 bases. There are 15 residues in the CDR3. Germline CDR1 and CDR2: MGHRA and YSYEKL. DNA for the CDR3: TGCGCCAGCAGCGTCGAGATTTCCTATAATTCACCCCTCCACTTT. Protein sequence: CASSVEISYNSPLHF.

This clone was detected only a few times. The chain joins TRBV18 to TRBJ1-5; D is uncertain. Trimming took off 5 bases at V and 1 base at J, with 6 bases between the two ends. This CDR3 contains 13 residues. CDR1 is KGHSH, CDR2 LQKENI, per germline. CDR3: CASSSGSNQPQHF. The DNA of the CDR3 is TGTGCCAGCTCATCCGGGAGCAATCAGCCCCAGCATTTT. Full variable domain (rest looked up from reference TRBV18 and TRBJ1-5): NAGVMQNPRHLVRRRGQEARLRCSPMKGHSHVYWYRQLPEEGLKFMVYLQKENIIDESGMPKERFSAEFPKEGPSILRIQQVVRGDSAAYFCASSSGSNQPQHFGDGTRLSIL.

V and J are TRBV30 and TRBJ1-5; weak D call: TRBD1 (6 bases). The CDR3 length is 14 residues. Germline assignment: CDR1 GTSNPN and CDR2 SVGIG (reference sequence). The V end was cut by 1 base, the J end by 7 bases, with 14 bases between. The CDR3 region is CAWSALTGAQPQHF. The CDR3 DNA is TGTGCCTGGAGTGCTCTGACAGGAGCCCAGCCCCAGCATTTT.

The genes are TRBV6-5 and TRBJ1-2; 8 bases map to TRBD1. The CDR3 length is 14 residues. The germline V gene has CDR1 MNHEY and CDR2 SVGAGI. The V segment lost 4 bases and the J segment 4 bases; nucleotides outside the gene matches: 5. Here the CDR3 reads CASSSGGAGYGYTF. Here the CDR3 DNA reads TGTGCCAGCAGTTCAGGGGGCGCGGGCTATGGCTACACCTTC.